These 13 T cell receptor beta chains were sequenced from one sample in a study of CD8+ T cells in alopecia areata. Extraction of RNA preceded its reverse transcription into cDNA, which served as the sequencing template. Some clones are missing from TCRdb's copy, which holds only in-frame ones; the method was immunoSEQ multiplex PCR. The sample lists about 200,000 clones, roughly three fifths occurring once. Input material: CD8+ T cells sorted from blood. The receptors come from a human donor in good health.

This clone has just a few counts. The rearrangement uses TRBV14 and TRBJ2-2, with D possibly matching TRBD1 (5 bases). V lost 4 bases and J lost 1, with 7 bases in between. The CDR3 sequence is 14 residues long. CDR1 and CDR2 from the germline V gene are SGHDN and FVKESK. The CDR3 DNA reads TGTGCCAGCAGCCGGACAAGGAACACCGGGGAGCTGTTTTTT. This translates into CASSRTRNTGELFF.

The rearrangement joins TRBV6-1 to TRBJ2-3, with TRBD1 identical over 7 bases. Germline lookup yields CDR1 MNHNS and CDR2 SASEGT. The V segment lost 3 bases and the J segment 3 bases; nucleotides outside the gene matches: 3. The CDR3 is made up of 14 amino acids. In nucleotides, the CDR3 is TGTGCCAGCAGTGAGAGGGGGCGGACAGATACGCAGTATTTT. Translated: CASSERGRTDTQYF.

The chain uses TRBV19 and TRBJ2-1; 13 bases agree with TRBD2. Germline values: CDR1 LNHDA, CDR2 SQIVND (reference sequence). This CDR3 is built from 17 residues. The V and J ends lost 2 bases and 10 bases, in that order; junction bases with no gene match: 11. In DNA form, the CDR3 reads TGTGCCAGTAGTATACACCAAACTAGCGGGGGGGCACGGGAGCAGTTCTTC. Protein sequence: CASSIHQTSGGAREQFF.

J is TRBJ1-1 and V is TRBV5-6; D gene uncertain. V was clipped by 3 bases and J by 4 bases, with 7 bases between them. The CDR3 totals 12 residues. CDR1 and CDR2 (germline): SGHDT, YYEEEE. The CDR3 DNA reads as TGTGCCAGCAGCTGGCAGTCCACTGAAGCTTTCTTT. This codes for CASSWQSTEAFF.

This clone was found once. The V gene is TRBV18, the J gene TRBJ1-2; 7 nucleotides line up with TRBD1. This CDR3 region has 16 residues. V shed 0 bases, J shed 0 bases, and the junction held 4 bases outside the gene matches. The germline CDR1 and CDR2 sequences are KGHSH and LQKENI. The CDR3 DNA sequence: TGTGCCAGCTCACCACCGTCGGGACAGACTAACTATGGCTACACCTTC. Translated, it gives CASSPPSGQTNYGYTF.

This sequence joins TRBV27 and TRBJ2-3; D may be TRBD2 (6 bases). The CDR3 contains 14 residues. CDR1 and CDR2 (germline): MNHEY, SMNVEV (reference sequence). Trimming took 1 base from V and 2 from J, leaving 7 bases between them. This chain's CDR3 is CASSLLDYTDTQYF. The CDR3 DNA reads TGTGCCAGCAGTTTATTGGACTACACAGATACGCAGTATTTT.

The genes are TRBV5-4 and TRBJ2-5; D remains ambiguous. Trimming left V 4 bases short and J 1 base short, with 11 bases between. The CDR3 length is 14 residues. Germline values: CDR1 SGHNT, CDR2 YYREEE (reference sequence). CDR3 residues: CASSAEGFQETQYF. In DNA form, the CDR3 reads TGTGCCAGCAGCGCCGAAGGCTTCCAAGAGACCCAGTACTTC.

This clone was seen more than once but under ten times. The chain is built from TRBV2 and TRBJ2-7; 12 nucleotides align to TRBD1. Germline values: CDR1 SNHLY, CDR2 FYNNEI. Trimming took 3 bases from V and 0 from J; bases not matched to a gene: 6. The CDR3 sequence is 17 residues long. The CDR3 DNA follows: TGTGCCAGCAGTGAGGGGACAGGGGGCTCCAGCTCCTACGAGCAGTACTTC. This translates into CASSEGTGGSSSYEQYF.

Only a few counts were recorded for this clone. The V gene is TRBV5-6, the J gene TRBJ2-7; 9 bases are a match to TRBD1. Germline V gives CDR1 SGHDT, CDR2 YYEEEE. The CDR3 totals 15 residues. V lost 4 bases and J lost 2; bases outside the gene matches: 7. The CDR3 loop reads CASSTPGTGTYEQYF. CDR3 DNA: TGTGCCAGCAGCACCCCCGGGACAGGGACCTACGAGCAGTACTTC.

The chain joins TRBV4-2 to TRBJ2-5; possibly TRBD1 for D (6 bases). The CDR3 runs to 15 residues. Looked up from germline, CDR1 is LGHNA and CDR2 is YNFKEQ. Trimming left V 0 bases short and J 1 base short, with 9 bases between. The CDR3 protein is CASSQEPGVQETQYF. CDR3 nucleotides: TGTGCCAGCAGCCAAGAACCAGGGGTCCAAGAGACCCAGTACTTC.

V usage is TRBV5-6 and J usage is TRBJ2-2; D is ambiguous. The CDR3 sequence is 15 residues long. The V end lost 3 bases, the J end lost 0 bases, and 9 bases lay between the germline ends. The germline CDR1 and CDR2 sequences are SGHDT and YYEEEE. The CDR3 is CASSSWTANTGELFF. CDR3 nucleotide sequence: TGTGCCAGCAGCTCCTGGACGGCGAACACCGGGGAGCTGTTTTTT.

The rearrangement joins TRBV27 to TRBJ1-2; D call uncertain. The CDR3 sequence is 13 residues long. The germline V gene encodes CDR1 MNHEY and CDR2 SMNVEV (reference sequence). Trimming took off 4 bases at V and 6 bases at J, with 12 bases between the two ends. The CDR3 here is CASSSSPPDGYTF. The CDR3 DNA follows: TGTGCCAGCAGTTCAAGCCCCCCGGATGGCTACACCTTC.

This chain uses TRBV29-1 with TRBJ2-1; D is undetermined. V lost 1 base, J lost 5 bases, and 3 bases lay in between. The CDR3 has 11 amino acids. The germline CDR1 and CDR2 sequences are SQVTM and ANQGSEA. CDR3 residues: CSVEGNNEQFF. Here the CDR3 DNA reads TGCAGCGTTGAAGGGAACAATGAGCAGTTCTTC.